This T cell receptor beta chain is drawn from a study of blood T cells in healthy people across ages. Study conclusions and caveats: Across the age range, TCR beta diversity per million T cells fell in a roughly linear way. It was held that diversity estimates obtained from one million T cells represented underestimates.

Each sample yielded at least 6 million isolated PBMCs. Sample-barcoded 5' priming and a J-beta primer mix drove a second PCR of roughly 6 to 12 cycles. Unique molecular identifiers of 12 random nucleotides labeled each cDNA. TCRdb reprocessed the 5' RACE reads with MiXCR, giving one entry per CDR3 protein. Among hundreds of thousands of distinct CDR3 sequences listed, about a third were seen once. Germline loops: CDR1 DFQATT, CDR2 SNEGSKA (reference sequence). V lost 3 bases and J 0 bases, leaving 15 bases between the germline ends. The CDR3 is 16 residues long. This clonotype appeared many times. As yet, its antigen is unknown.

The J gene is TRBJ2-4, the V gene TRBV20-1; possible D gene TRBD2, 6 bases. The TCR sequence derives from a woman of 80 years or more in good health. The sequenced sample consisted of blood. This chain's CDR3 is CSASGRGGLAKNIQYF. CDR3 nucleotide sequence: TGCAGTGCTAGCGGGCGGGGTGGGCTAGCCAAAAACATTCAGTACTTC.